The subject of this entry is one TCR beta chain. This clone was observed a single time. It lacks a known antigen. It has no much larger one-base neighbor in the sample; base qualities were not kept. Based on the germline V gene, the CDR1 and CDR2 sequences are KGHSH and LQKENI. The CDR3 holds 15 amino acids from the cysteine to the phenylalanine. The sequence is cut down to CDR3 DNA, 45 bases in frame from base 1. V and J are truncated by 1 base and 2 bases respectively, leaving an intervening sequence of 9 bases. The data were taken from a study of OX40 agonist ivuxolimab in advanced cancers. With respect to the entire study: Ivuxolimab was an agonistic, fully human IgG2 monoclonal antibody directed against OX40 (CD134), a costimulatory receptor. Partial responses were achieved by three dose-escalation patients, of whom one had hepatocellular carcinoma and two had cutaneous melanoma. The purpose of peripheral TCRbeta sequencing was to test whether ivuxolimab changed TCR sequence diversity and led to clonal T-cell expansion. The paper covers the monotherapy dose-escalation part of the phase I ivuxolimab trial, which included N ≈ 54 patients. Of the 50 to 55 patients in dose escalation, around 19 had hepatocellular carcinoma, around 15 had melanoma, 9 had renal cell carcinoma and 9 had head and neck cancer. Patients were allowed to have had prior anti-PD-1, anti-PD-L1 or anti-CTLA-4 therapy, and roughly 40% of the dose-escalation patients had previously received checkpoint inhibitors. A male proportion of 75% to 85% and a mean age of approximately 58 years, ranging from 23 to 79, were recorded for the dose-escalation cohort. Intravenous ivuxolimab was administered to patients every 2 weeks at six dose levels: 0.01, 0.1, 0.3, 1.5, 3 and 10 mg/kg. The paper as a whole reports these results and caveats: In the 0.1-3.0 mg/kg groups, partial responders had among the lowest normalized peripheral clonal expansion, particularly in CD8+ T cells. The antigen specificity of the peripheral T cells that underwent clonal expansion was not determined. After ivuxolimab, expanded clones were on average more numerous among CD8+ T cells than among CD4+ T cells. Low levels of normalized T-cell clonal expansion were also seen in some patients who did not respond. At doses of 0.1 to 3.0 mg/kg, clonal expansion of both CD4+ and CD8+ T cells in blood was seen between baseline and week 6.

The trial excluded patients who had a history of autoimmune disease or who were on systemic immunosuppression. Peripheral blood for TCR sequencing was collected from all dose cohorts at baseline, on cycle 4 day 1, and on cycle 7 day 1. The samples were drawn from a first-in-human, open-label, multicenter phase I dose-escalation trial of ivuxolimab. Adults with locally advanced or metastatic melanoma, renal cell carcinoma, hepatocellular carcinoma or head and neck squamous cell carcinoma were enrolled in the trial. CD4+ and CD8+ T cells were sorted separately from peripheral blood before TCR sequencing. Genomic DNA was extracted from sorted cells for sequencing of the TCRbeta CDR3 region. TCRbeta CDR3 regions were sequenced using the immunoSEQ Assay. Not all clones reach the TCRdb copy of this immuneACCESS table, which keeps in-frame sequences only. Checked studies attribute under half of the gap to unresolved V genes and leave the rest unexplained. The sample records around 98,000 clones, roughly nine tenths of which are singletons. Jointly, the top ten make up about 0.5% of the sample.

Sequences were derived from CD4+ or CD8+ T cells sorted from blood, sampled in a trial of the OX40 agonist ivuxolimab. The chain is made from TRBV18 and TRBJ2-1; a tentative D call is TRBD2 (6 bases match). The receptor comes from an adult with an advanced solid tumor such as melanoma, head and neck, liver or kidney cancer. The CDR3 sequence is CASSPLPGAYNEQFF. The nucleotide sequence is TGTGCCAGCTCACCACTTCCGGGGGCCTACAATGAGCAGTTCTTC.